This entry lists 5 T cell receptor beta chains sequenced from one sample in a study of neurological immune-mediated disorders. TCRdb re-called the 5' RACE reads through MiXCR, storing one row per CDR3 protein. In the table there are roughly 120,000 distinct CDR3 sequences, roughly 3.4% of which are singletons. The sequencing sample was made of PBMCs. These TCRs come from a woman between 25 and 40 years old with multiple sclerosis.

This clonotype was seen ten or more times. This rearrangement joins TRBV7-2 to TRBJ2-5, with D possibly TRBD2 on 6 matching bases. This CDR3 spans 17 amino acids. Germline V lookup: CDR1 SGHTA, CDR2 FQGNSA. V shed 1 base and J shed 4 bases, with 19 bases lying between them. CDR3 residues: CASSLVPPGLLGETQYF. Written as DNA, the CDR3 is TGTGCCAGCAGCTTAGTACCCCCGGGACTCCTAGGAGAGACCCAGTACTTC.

This clonotype was recorded at least ten times. The genes are TRBV4-1 and TRBJ2-7; D possibly corresponds to TRBD2 (7 bases). Germline CDR1 is MGHRA and CDR2 is YSYEKL. V lost 5 bases and J 2 bases, leaving 10 bases between the germline ends. CDR3 length equals 13 residues. As DNA, the CDR3 is TGCGCCAGCAGCAGGGGGGGAACCTACGAGCAGTACTTC. Its protein is CASSRGGTYEQYF.

This clonotype was counted many times. The chain combines TRBV12-3 or TRBV12-4 with TRBJ2-5; the D is unclear. V lost 3 bases to trimming and J lost 5 bases, with 10 bases between them. This CDR3 has 13 amino acids. The CDR3 loop reads CASSLVFYETQYF. The CDR3 DNA sequence: TGTGCCAGCAGTTTGGTGTTCTATGAGACCCAGTACTTC.

This clonotype was picked up many times. The genes are TRBV20-1 and TRBJ2-3, with TRBD2 matching over 8 bases. Germline values: CDR1 DFQATT, CDR2 SNEGSKA (reference sequence). V gave up 3 bases and J gave up 2 bases; unmatched junction bases: 7. This CDR3 has 15 amino acids. CDR3 in DNA: TGCAGTGCTAGCCGAGCGGGGGCCTTCACAGATACGCAGTATTTT. Protein sequence: CSASRAGAFTDTQYF.

Ten or more counts support this clonotype. The chain employs TRBV20-1 and TRBJ2-1; D not resolved. V was cut by 2 bases and J by 13 bases, with 9 bases left in between. The CDR3 runs to 10 residues. Germline values: CDR1 DFQATT, CDR2 SNEGSKA (reference sequence). The CDR3: CSARQIRQFF. As DNA, the CDR3 is TGCAGTGCTAGACAGATTCGACAGTTCTTC.